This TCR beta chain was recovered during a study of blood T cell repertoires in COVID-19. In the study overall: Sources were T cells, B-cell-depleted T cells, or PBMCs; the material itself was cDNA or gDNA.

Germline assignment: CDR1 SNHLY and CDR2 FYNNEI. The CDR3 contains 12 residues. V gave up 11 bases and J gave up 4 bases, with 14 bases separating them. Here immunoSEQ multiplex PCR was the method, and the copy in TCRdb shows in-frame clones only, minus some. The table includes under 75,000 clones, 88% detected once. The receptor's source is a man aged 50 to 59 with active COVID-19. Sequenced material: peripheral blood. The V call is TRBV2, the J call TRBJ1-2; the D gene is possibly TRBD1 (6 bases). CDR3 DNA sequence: TGTGCCGGGTGGGGGACAATCTATGGCTACACCTTC. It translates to CAGWGTIYGYTF.